This TCR beta chain comes out of a study of cytomegalovirus exposure and HLA in healthy donors. The CDR3 is 18 amino acids. Germline V gives CDR1 MNHNS, CDR2 SASEGT. Note on this clone: At one boundary the junction diverges from the germline segment, which might be a read error.

Amplification used 60 Vbeta primers and 13 Jbeta primers. Assay: immunoSEQ multiplex PCR; the TCRdb copy retains only in-frame clones and omits some. The data hold some 200,000 clones, with over 70% observed a single time. This clonotype was obtained from a woman younger than 45 in good health and CMV-seronegative. Sample: PBMCs. The chain links TRBV6-1 to TRBJ2-6, with 10 nucleotides matching TRBD1. CDR3 residues: CASSDGTGVWPGANGLTF. The CDR3 DNA is TGTGCCAGTAGTGACGGGACAGGGGTTTGGCCTGGGGCCAACGGCCTGACTTTC.